This passage covers 2 T cell receptor beta chains from one sample sequenced in a study of blood T cells in healthy people across ages. For the second PCR, which ran for about 6 to 11 cycles, a sample-barcoded 5' primer and a J-beta primer mix were used. TCRdb ran MiXCR on the 5' RACE reads and lists one entry per CDR3 protein. The sample lists roughly 570,000 distinct CDR3 sequences; 27% were seen once. Sample: blood. Receptors were obtained from a woman in her 70s in good health.

V and J are TRBV15 and TRBJ2-3; D is unclear. CDR3 length: 15 amino acids. In germline, CDR1 is LNHNV, CDR2 YYDKDF (reference sequence). V dropped 1 base and J dropped 0 bases, with 8 bases sitting between them. The CDR3 protein is CATSRVWSSTDTQYF. CDR3 bases: TGTGCCACCAGCAGAGTTTGGTCTAGCACAGATACGCAGTATTTT. Combining the CDR3 with reference TRBV15 and TRBJ2-3 gives the whole variable domain DAMVIQNPRYQVTQFGKPVTLSCSQTLNHNVMYWYQQKSSQAPKLLFHYYDKDFNNEADTPDNFQSRRPNTSFCFLDIRSPGLGDTAMYLCATSRVWSSTDTQYFGPGTRLTVL.

This clonotype was picked up a small number of times. V is TRBV6-2 or TRBV6-3 and J is TRBJ2-1, with TRBD1 matching 10 bases. This CDR3 comprises 15 residues. Unmatched junction bases numbered 8, after V lost 6 bases and J lost 6 bases. Germline-derived CDR1 and CDR2 are MNHEY and SVGEGT. DNA of the CDR3: TGTGCCAGCAGCTACGGACAGGGGGTCATCAATGAGCAGTTCTTC. Translating it yields CASSYGQGVINEQFF.